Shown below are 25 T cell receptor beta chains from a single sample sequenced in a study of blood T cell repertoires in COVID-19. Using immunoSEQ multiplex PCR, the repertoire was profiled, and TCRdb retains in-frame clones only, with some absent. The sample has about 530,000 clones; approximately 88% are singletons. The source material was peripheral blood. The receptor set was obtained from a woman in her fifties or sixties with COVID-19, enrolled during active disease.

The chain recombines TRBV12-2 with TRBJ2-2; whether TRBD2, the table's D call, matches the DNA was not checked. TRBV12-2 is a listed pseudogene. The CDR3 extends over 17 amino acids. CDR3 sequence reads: CASHSSGGAPNTGELFF. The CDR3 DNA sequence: TGTGCAAGTCACAGTAGCGGGGGGGCCCCGAACACCGGGGAGCTGTTTTTT.

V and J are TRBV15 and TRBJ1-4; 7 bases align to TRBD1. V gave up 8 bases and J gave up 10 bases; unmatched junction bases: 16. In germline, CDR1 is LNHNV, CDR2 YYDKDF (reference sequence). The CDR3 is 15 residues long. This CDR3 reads CATQQQTGQRGKLFF. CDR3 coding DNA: TGTGCCACCCAACAACAGACAGGGCAAAGAGGAAAACTGTTTTTT.

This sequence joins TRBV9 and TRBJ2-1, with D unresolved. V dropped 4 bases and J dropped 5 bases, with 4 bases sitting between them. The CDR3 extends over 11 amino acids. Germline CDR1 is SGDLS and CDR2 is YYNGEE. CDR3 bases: TGTGCCAGCAGCACTGACAATGAGCAGTTCTTC. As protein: CASSTDNEQFF.

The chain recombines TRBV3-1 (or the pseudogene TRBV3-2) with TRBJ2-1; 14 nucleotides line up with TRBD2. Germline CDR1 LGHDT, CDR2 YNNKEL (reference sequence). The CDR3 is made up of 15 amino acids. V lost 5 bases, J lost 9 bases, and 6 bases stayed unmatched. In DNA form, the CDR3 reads TGTGCCAGCAGCTGGACTAGCGGGGGGAGTGGTGAGCAGTTCTTC. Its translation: CASSWTSGGSGEQFF.

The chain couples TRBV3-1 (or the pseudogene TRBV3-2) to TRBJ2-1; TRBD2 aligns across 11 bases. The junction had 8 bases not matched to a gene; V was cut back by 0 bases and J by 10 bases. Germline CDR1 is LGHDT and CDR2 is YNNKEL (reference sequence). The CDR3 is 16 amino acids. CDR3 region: CASSQDRASGGLEQFF. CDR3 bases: TGTGCCAGCAGCCAAGATAGGGCTAGCGGGGGGCTCGAGCAGTTCTTC.

The CDR3 region has the DNA TGCGCCAGCAGCCAAGATTTAGCGGCAAAGGGCTCTGGAAACACCATATATTTT. Encoded protein: CASSQDLAAKGSGNTIYF. The rearrangement uses TRBV4-1 and TRBJ1-3; D is unresolved. Germline values: CDR1 MGHRA, CDR2 YSYEKL. The CDR3 consists of 18 residues. V was shortened by 0 bases and J by 0 bases, with 15 bases between the two germline ends.

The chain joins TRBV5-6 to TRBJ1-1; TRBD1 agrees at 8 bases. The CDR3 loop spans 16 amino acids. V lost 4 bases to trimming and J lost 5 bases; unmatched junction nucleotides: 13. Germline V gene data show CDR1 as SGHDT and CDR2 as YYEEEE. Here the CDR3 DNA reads TGTGCCAGCAGCCTTCTTATTCAGGGGGCAGGGACTGAAGCTTTCTTT. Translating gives CASSLLIQGAGTEAFF.

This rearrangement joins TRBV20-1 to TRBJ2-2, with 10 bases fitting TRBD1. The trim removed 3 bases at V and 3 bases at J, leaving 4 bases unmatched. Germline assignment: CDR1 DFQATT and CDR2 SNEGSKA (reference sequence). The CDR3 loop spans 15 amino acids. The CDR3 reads CSASRQGAYTGELFF. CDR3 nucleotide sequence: TGCAGTGCTAGTCGACAGGGGGCCTACACCGGGGAGCTGTTTTTT.

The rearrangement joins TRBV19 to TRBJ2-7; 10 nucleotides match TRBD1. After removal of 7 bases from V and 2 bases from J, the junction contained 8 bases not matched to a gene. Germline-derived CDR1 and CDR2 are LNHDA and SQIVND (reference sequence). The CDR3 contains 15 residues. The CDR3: CASTPGTGVPYEQYF. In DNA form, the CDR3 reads TGTGCCAGTACTCCTGGGACAGGGGTTCCCTACGAGCAGTACTTC.

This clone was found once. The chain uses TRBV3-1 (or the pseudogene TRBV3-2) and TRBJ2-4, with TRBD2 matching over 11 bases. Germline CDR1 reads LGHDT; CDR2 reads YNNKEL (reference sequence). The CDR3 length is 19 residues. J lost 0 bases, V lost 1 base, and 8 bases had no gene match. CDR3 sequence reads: CASSQVRLAGGLAKNIQYF. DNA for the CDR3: TGTGCCAGCAGCCAAGTTCGGCTAGCGGGGGGTCTAGCCAAAAACATTCAGTACTTC.

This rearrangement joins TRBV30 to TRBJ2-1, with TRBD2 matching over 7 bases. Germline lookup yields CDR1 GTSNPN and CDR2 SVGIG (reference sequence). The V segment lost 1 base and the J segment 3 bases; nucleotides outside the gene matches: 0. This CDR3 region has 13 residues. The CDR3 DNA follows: TGTGCCTGGAGTGGGACTAGCTACAATGAGCAGTTCTTC. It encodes CAWSGTSYNEQFF.

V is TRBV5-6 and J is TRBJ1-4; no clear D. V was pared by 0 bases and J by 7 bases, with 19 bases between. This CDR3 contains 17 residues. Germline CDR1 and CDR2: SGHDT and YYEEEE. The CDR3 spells CASSLGRRETVGEKLFF. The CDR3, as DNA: TGTGCCAGCAGCTTGGGTAGACGGGAAACCGTCGGTGAAAAACTGTTTTTT.

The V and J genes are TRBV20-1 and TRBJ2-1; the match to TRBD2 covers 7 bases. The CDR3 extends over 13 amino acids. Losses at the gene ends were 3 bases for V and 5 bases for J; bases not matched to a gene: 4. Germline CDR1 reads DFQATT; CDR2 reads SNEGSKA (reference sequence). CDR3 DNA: TGCAGTGCTAGTGGGGGGGTGAACAATGAGCAGTTCTTC. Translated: CSASGGVNNEQFF.

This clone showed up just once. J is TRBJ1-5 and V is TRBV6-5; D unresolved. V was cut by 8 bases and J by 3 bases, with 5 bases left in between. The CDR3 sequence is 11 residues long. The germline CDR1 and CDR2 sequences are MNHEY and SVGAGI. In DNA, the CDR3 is TGTGCCAGCGCAGACAATCAGCCCCAGCATTTT. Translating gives CASADNQPQHF.

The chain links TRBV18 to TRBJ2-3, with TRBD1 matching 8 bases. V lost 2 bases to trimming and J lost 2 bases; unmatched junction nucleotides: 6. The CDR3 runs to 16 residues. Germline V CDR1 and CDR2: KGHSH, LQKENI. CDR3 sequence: CASSPGGTGVTDTQYF. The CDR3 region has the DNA TGTGCCAGCTCACCAGGCGGGACAGGAGTCACAGATACGCAGTATTTT. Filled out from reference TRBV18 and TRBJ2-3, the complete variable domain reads NAGVMQNPRHLVRRRGQEARLRCSPMKGHSHVYWYRQLPEEGLKFMVYLQKENIIDESGMPKERFSAEFPKEGPSILRIQQVVRGDSAAYFCASSPGGTGVTDTQYFGPGTRLTVL.

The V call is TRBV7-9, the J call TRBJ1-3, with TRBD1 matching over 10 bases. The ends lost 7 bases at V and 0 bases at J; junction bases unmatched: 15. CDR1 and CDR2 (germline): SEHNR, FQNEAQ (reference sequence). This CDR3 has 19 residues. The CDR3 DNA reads TGTGCCAGCAAGCTTAGAGAGACAGGGGGCCCAAGCTCTGGAAACACCATATATTTT. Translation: CASKLRETGGPSSGNTIYF.

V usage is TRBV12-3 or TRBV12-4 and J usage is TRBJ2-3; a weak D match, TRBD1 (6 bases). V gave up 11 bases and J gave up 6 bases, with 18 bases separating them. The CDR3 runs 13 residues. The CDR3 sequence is CASGTGFGDTQYF. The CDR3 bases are TGTGCCTCAGGCACAGGGTTTGGGGATACGCAGTATTTT.

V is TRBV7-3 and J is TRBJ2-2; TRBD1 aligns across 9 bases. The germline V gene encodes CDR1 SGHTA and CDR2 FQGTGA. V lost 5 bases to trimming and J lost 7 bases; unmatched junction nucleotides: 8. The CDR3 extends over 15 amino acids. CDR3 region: CASSQPDRGNGELFF. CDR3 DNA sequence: TGTGCCAGCAGCCAACCGGACAGGGGAAACGGGGAGCTGTTTTTT. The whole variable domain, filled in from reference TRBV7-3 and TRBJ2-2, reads GAGVSQTPSNKVTEKGKYVELRCDPISGHTALYWYRQSLGQGPEFLIYFQGTGAADDSGLPNDRFFAVRPEGSVSTLKIQRTERGDSAVYLCASSQPDRGNGELFFGEGSRLTVL.

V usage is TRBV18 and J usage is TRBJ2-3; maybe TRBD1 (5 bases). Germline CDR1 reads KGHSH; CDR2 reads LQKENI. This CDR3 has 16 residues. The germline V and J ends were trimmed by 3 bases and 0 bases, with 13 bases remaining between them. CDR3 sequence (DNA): TGTGCCAGCTCACCGCCCAGGGAACCAAGCACAGATACGCAGTATTTT. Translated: CASSPPREPSTDTQYF.

Written as DNA, the CDR3 is TGTGCCAGCAGTCCTGCGGAGCCCCAGCATTTT. This encodes CASSPAEPQHF. This chain joins TRBV6-5 and TRBJ1-5, with no clear D. In germline, CDR1 is MNHEY, CDR2 SVGAGI. With 5 bases removed from V and 8 bases from J, the gap between germline ends came to 7 bases. The CDR3 has 11 amino acids.

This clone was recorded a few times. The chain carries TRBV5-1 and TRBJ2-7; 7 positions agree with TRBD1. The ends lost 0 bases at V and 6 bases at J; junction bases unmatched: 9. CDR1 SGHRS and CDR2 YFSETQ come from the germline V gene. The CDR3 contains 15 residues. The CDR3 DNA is TGCGCCAGCAGCTTGGCCAGTCAGGGGGTGTTCGAGCAGTACTTC. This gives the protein CASSLASQGVFEQYF.

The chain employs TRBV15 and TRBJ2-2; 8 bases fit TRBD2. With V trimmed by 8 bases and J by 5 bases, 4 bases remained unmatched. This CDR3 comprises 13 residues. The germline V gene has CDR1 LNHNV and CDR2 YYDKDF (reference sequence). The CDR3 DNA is TGTGCCACCCTTCCGGGGGGGACCGGGGAGCTGTTTTTT. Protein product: CATLPGGTGELFF.

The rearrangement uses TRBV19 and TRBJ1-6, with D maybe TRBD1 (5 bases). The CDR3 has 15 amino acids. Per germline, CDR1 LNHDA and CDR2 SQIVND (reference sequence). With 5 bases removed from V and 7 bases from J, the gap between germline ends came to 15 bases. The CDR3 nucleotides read TGTGCCAGTAGTCTCGGGACTTACGAGAATTCACCCCTCCACTTT. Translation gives CASSLGTYENSPLHF.

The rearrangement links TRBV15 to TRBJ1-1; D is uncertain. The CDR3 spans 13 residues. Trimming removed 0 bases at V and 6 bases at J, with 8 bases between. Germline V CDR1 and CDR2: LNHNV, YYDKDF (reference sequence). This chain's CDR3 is CATSRDIRAEAFF. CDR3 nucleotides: TGTGCCACCAGCAGAGATATTCGCGCTGAAGCTTTCTTT.

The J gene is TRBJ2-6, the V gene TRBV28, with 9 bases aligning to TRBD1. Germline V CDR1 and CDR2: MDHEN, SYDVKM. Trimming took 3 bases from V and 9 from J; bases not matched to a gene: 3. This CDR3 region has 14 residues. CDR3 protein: CASSFTGGGNVLTF. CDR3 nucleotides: TGTGCCAGCAGTTTTACAGGGGGCGGCAACGTCCTGACTTTC.